A selection of T cell receptor beta chains follows, all from one sample in a study of CD4 and CD8 cells across lung adenocarcinoma regions. TCRdb reprocessed the PCR reads with MiXCR, giving one entry per CDR3 protein. The repertoire holds more than 9,000 distinct CDR3 sequences, with over 45% as singletons. Input material: CD8+ T cells from the margin of a lung tumor. The receptors come from a male donor with lung adenocarcinoma. The CD4 and CD8 labels of this study may be unreliable. Both conserved end residues are part of each CDR3. The D gene is left open where the match is weak. Only some rows state a clone size, as once, few, many or a class for expanded clones.

clone size	J gene	D gene	V gene	CDR3 DNA	CDR3 protein
-	TRBJ2-1	TRBD2	TRBV7-2	TGTGCCAGCAGCTTAGGACTAGCGGGAGTCCCCGGTGAGCAGTTTTTC	CASSLGLAGVPGEQFF
-	TRBJ2-3	TRBD2	TRBV10-1	TGCGCCAGCAGTGGCATTGGAGCGGGGAGCACAGATACGCAGTATTTT	CASSGIGAGSTDTQYF
-	TRBJ1-5	-	TRBV7-2	TGTGCCAGCAGCTTTAGTAACGGCAATCAGCCCCAGCATTTT	CASSFSNGNQPQHF
-	TRBJ2-1	-	TRBV24-1	TGTGCCACCAGTGGGCAAACGGAGACCCAGTTCTTC	CATSGQTETQFF
-	TRBJ2-3	-	TRBV6-5	TGTGCCAGCAGTTCCTATTTGTATGTCGGCCGCGGCACAGATACGCAGTATTTT	CASSSYLYVGRGTDTQYF
few	TRBJ2-7	-	TRBV11-3	TGTGCCAGCAGCCCTTACGGTTCTAGAGAGCAGTACTTC	CASSPYGSREQYF
-	TRBJ1-6	-	TRBV9	TGTGCCAGCAGCGTAGGAGACATTGGGAATTCACCCCTCCACTTT	CASSVGDIGNSPLHF
-	TRBJ2-1	-	TRBV7-8	TGTGCCAGCAGCAATACAGTTGGGATCCACAATGAGCAGTTCTTC	CASSNTVGIHNEQFF
once	TRBJ2-1	-	TRBV7-8	TGTGCCAGCAGCTTTGTCGGCAGAAGAAGCTCCTACGAGCAGTTCTTC	CASSFVGRRSSYEQFF
-	TRBJ2-1	-	TRBV10-1	TGCGCCAGCAGTGAGGTTATGTGGGACGAAAACGTTCAGTTCTTC	CASSEVMWDENVQFF
few	TRBJ2-1	-	TRBV20-1	TGCAGTGCCCCCACCCAGGATAAGGCAGGCTCCCGCTACTTC	CSAPTQDKAGSRYF
-	TRBJ2-1	-	TRBV10-2	TGCGCCAGCAGTGAGAGAGGATCGAGGTCCTACAATGAGCAGTTCTTC	CASSERGSRSYNEQFF
few	TRBJ1-2	TRBD1	TRBV6-5	TGTGCCAGCAGTTACTCGTATTCCGGGACAGGCTATGGCTACACCTTC	CASSYSYSGTGYGYTF
-	TRBJ1-4	-	TRBV4-1	TGCGCCAGCAGCCAGTGGACAGCCAAGAATGAAAAACTGTTTTTT	CASSQWTAKNEKLFF
-	TRBJ1-6	-	TRBV6-5	TGTGCCAGCAGTTACACCACCGGGGCACCAAATAATTCACCCCTCCACTTT	CASSYTTGAPNNSPLHF
-	TRBJ1-3	-	TRBV6-1	TGTGCCAGCAGGGACAGCGGGAGCTCTGGAAACACCATATATTTT	CASRDSGSSGNTIYF
medium-sized	TRBJ2-7	TRBD2	TRBV6-1	TGTGCCAGCAGTGAAACTAGCGGAACCTCCTACGAGCAGTACTTC	CASSETSGTSYEQYF
-	TRBJ2-3	TRBD1	TRBV27	TGTGCCAGCAGTCGCCCTCCGGGACAGGGCACAGATACGCAGTATTTT	CASSRPPGQGTDTQYF
-	TRBJ2-3	-	TRBV10-3	TGTGCCTCGAAGATCTCTAGCACAGATATGCAGTACTTT	CASKISSTDMQYF
-	TRBJ2-1	-	TRBV6-1	TGTGCCAGCAGCCCGCCGGGCGAGAAGCAGTTCTTT	CASSPPGEKQFF
once	TRBJ1-6	-	TRBV25-1	TGTGCCAGCAGTGAATCCCCGGCCTGGCCGCCCCTCCACTTT	CASSESPAWPPLHF
many	TRBJ2-1	TRBD2	TRBV6-5	TGTGCCAGCAGTACCGGGACTAGCGGGATGGGGGAGCAGTTCTTC	CASSTGTSGMGEQFF
-	TRBJ2-3	-	TRBV6-4	TGTGCCAGCAGTGACGGTACCAAGAGCACAGATACGCAGTATTTT	CASSDGTKSTDTQYF
-	TRBJ2-3	-	TRBV9	TGTGCCAGCGGCGCAGGGGACGGAACCCCAGATACGCAGTATTTC	CASGAGDGTPDTQYF